This T cell receptor beta chain appears in the sequencing data of a study of technical replicates of blood from several donors. Measured with immunoSEQ multiplex PCR; TCRdb has only the in-frame clones, and not every one. Counted here are under 85,000 clones, 80% to 95% occurring once; the ten biggest clones make up over 0.35%. Germline V CDR1 and CDR2: SEHNR, FQNEAQ (reference sequence). V was cut by 0 bases and J by 5 bases, with 11 bases left in between. The CDR3 consists of 14 residues. The count of this clone is one. This clonotype was sampled from a human donor in good health. The sample comprised T cells isolated from PBMCs. The chain employs TRBV7-9 and TRBJ2-7; possibly TRBD2 for D (5 bases). In DNA form, the CDR3 reads TGTGCCAGCAGCTTAGCGTCGGGGTGGGACGAGCAGTACTTC. It is translated as CASSLASGWDEQYF.